The entry that follows covers one T cell receptor (beta chain) sequence. Its antigen is still unknown. No base-level quality is on record; no much larger clone is a single base apart. The CDR3 runs 13 residues from the cysteine to the phenylalanine. Only the CDR3 part of the read is kept: 39 bases, read in frame from the first base. CDR1 and CDR2 are drawn from the germline V gene (reference sequence): SGHNT, YYREEE. Cut back by 0 bases and 6 bases, the V and J ends lie 9 bases apart. The cohort was made up of 500 to 800 healthy bone marrow donors. Cohort members were all nominally healthy when sampled, although unrecorded immune exposures were likely present. The donor was CMV seropositive and was included in the group of 250 to 300 seropositive cohort members. Each donor provided a peripheral blood sample, and peripheral blood mononuclear cells were used for TCR beta sequencing. Genomic DNA was extracted from the blood cell samples with the Qiagen DNeasy Blood Extraction Kit.

This record belongs to a study of cytomegalovirus exposure and HLA in healthy donors (dated by TCRdb to the late 2010s). Background on the whole study: In an earlier analysis of 550 to 750 of the donors, around 300 Gb of sequence data and approximately 120 million unique TCR beta sequences from approximately 180 million T cells were reported. An early release covering roughly 600 HLA-typed donors comprised 250 to 350 gigabases of sequencing data and around 86 million unique TCR sequences. Of the 398 genotyped donors, less than 85% were placed in the genetic ancestry cluster associated with self-reported Caucasian donors. The study was designed to test whether signatures of past pathogen exposure could be identified by cataloging public T cell receptors. The study used immunosequencing to profile the T cell repertoires of approximately 690 subjects and linked those repertoires to cytomegalovirus serostatus. Besides the first cohort of 550 to 750 subjects, a separate validation cohort made up of over a hundred different subjects was used. High-throughput TCR immunosequencing, statistical association of individual TCRs with disease status, and machine learning were combined to predict cytomegalovirus infection status. To study patterns of TCR occurrence, a later analysis re-analyzed previously published TCR beta repertoires from 700 or so donors and added high-resolution HLA genotyping. Rather than using new phenotypic data, the later analysis identified candidate immune exposures from TCR beta sequences and from how often those sequences occurred across donors. An earlier analysis of 500 to 650 of the donors applied high-throughput TCR beta sequencing to assess whether each TCR beta V gene segment acted as functional or pseudogenic. Donor age, sex, ethnicity and CMV serostatus were collected together with the repertoire data. Genome-wide SNP genotypes for about three fifths of the roughly 700 donors were used in a later genetic analysis, which treated that subset as a discovery cohort. All discovery cohort repertoires had been generated on a single sequencing platform. HLA typing covered class I and class II loci at four-digit resolution. Typing coverage varied by locus: 629-630 donors for A, B, C, DRB1 and DQB1; roughly 500 for DQA1; about 570 for DPA1; fewer than 480 for DPB1. Because of strong linkage in the cohort, roughly five DR-DQ haplotypes were treated as single units for association and clustering. Across approximately 420 genotyped donors of the cohort, an average of approximately 240,000 unique TCR beta nucleotide sequences per donor were sequenced, and 15% to 20% of those sequences were non-productive. What the study reported, not specific to this receptor: A later genetic analysis reported fewer N-insertions in productive TCRs among donors in an Asian-associated ancestry cluster than the approximately 670-donor mean. A few of the identified cytomegalovirus-associated TCR beta chains were confirmed in vitro to be specific for cytomegalovirus antigens. A further reported finding was that TCR beta sequences accurately predicted the HLA-A and HLA-B alleles for most subjects in the first cohort. In the study, 150 to 200 TCR beta chains were listed as associated with cytomegalovirus. In a later analysis, around 17,000 TCR beta sequences were associated with specific HLA alleles at a false discovery rate of 0.05. Because counts were too low, roughly 17 rarely observed V segments, including chromosome 9 orphons, were left out of the earlier analysis of about 500 of the donors. V-gene and J-gene trimming of TCR beta chains was associated with a missense DCLRE1C variant in a later genetic analysis, and the association was replicated in an independent cohort. The sequencing pipeline was judged likely to have produced a cluster of highly shared sequence variants as a technical artifact. The presence/absence analyses assumed that sequencing depth was roughly uniform across donors, and that assumption may not be true. Assigning TCR associations to individual alleles was difficult when HLA alleles, especially DR and DQ, strongly co-occurred. The classifier was reported to diagnose cytomegalovirus status with high specificity and sensitivity in both the original and validation cohorts. Some IMGT-functional V segments, including TRBV6-2 and TRBV6-3, could not be distinguished by the 87-base-pair reads and were therefore excluded. For the cohort, immune exposure information was limited to CMV serostatus. Broadly in line with IMGT annotations, most TCR beta V segments showed up in productive rearrangements about 87% or about 30% of the time in an earlier analysis of a few hundred of the donors. According to a later analysis, parvovirus B19, influenza, CMV and Epstein-Barr virus appeared linked to several top co-occurrence clusters. Correlated functional status among segregating V segments might reflect linkage disequilibrium, but an unknown experimental factor could not be ruled out. Most TCR sequences were seen in very few donors, while some public TCRs were found in many individuals. In a later analysis, HLA-associated TCR beta chains showed more clonal expansion and lower generation probabilities than non-associated chains that were equally common. Because some donors lacked HLA typing at each locus, the association tests relied only on the typed subset. In a later analysis, TCR association rates were found to vary across HLA loci, with the most associated TCRs seen for DRB1 alleles and the fewest for HLA-C alleles. It was suggested by the authors that the approach could potentially be generalized to other disease states and immunological phenotypes. According to a later analysis, most CMV-associated TCR beta chains appeared to be HLA-restricted, and the HLA associations seemed to be driven largely by CMV exposure. This cohort had only TCR beta chains sequenced, and the lack of alpha or paired-chain data limited which features could be detected.

Library creation used the immunoSEQ multiplex PCR assay. For the multiplex PCR, a mixture combining 60 forward primers for TCR Vbeta segments and 13 reverse primers for TCR Jbeta segments was used. Amplification of the CDR3 region of rearranged TCR beta genes was performed with a multiplex PCR assay on genomic DNA. The amplified TCR beta libraries were sequenced on the Illumina HiSeq System as 87-base-pair reads. As for the authors' bioinformatics: A later analysis tallied around 87 million unique TCR beta chains across the approximately 670 repertoires, and about 10 million of those chains were shared by two or more donors. Raw reads were error-corrected and collapsed into unique sequences by a nearest-neighbor algorithm in which closely related sequences were merged to remove PCR and sequencing errors. To assign V, D and J gene segments, CDR3 sequences were aligned to IMGT reference sequences. For a sequence to be retained, a match of at least six nucleotides was required to both a V gene segment and a J gene segment. Rearrangements were classified as productive when the CDR3 lacked stop codons and remained in frame with V and J, and all other rearrangements were classified as non-productive. Following IMGT convention, CDR3 was defined as the stretch from the second conserved V-encoded cysteine to the conserved J-encoded phenylalanine. In an earlier analysis of approximately 500 of the donors, sequences lacking an unambiguous match to a single V gene segment were excluded. In an earlier analysis of 450 to 750 of the donors, a V segment was called functional when productive rearrangements were above 56.7%, and segregating when the standard deviation between donors exceeded 5%. A statistical classification framework was built to diagnose cytomegalovirus status from the catalog of TCR beta chain sequences. A later analysis assigned V and J genes by comparing TCR nucleotide sequences with IMGT/GENE-DB human TR gene sequences. A later analysis assigned CDR3 sequences and most-parsimonious VDJ recombination scenarios with the TCRdist pipeline. In a later analysis, each TCR beta chain was defined by its CDR3 amino acid sequence together with its V-gene family, and reads without a unique V-gene family were excluded. As a way to deal with suspected cross-contamination and a sequencing artifact, a later analysis dropped over 550 nucleotide sequences that were highly shared and had low generation probability. In a later analysis, a clonal expansion index was calculated for each public chain from normalized within-repertoire ranks of inferred template counts. A later analysis computed generation probabilities with a VDJ recombination model fitted to out-of-frame rearrangements, and checked the results against IGoR. In a later analysis, hypergeometric tests were used to score TCR-TCR, TCR-HLA and TCR-CMV co-occurrence, with a repertoire-size bias correction applied to TCR pairs. To estimate false discovery rates, a later analysis permuted the HLA or CMV assignments 20 times. A later analysis grouped co-occurring TCRs with DBSCAN, adding TCRdist sequence similarity when clustering within HLA-allele-positive subsets. Co-occurrence clustering excluded repertoires with fewer than 30,000 or more than 120,000 public chains, plus five with anomalous nucleotide sharing. TCRdb re-hosts the immuneACCESS table, in-frame sequences only. Its copies lack some clones; in the studies checked, an unresolved V gene accounts for under half of them, and the cause for the rest is not known. The DNA gave D and trimming, while V, J and clone size come from that table. This sample comprises roughly 150,000 clones, 70% to 90% of them detected only once. The ten biggest clones cover 2.5% to 3% of the sample.

The sequence joins TRBV5-4 to TRBJ1-2; a tentative D call is TRBD1 (6 bases match). Sequencing input: PBMCs. The TCR originated in a man younger than 45 in good health and CMV-seropositive. The DNA is TGTGCCAGCAGCTTGGACAGGGCGGATGGCTACACCTTC. Its coded protein is CASSLDRADGYTF.